Listed below are T cell receptor beta chains from one sample, sequenced in a study of cytomegalovirus exposure and HLA in healthy donors. Measured with immunoSEQ multiplex PCR; TCRdb has only the in-frame clones, and not every one. The sample yields under 200,000 clones, about four fifths seen once. Sample: PBMCs. The receptors here all came from a woman younger than 35 in good health and CMV-seronegative. CDR3s include the opening cysteine and the closing phenylalanine or tryptophan. D genes are given only for firm matches.

D gene | J gene | V gene | CDR3 protein
NA | TRBJ2-7 | TRBV28 | CASSPTAVSSYEQYF
TRBD2 | NA | TRBV27 | CASSLSGLASEQYF
TRBD1 | TRBJ2-1 | TRBV7-9 | CASSPTGEDEQFF
TRBD1 | TRBJ1-2 | TRBV7-9 | CASSLAEGRDRGSGYTF
TRBD2 | TRBJ2-2 | TRBV7-9 | CATLISRPSGRNTGELFF
TRBD1 | TRBJ1-2 | TRBV2 | CASSELGQVFYGYTF
TRBD2 | TRBJ2-1 | TRBV7-2 | CASSFRGSYNEQFF
TRBD1 | TRBJ1-1 | TRBV25-1 | CASSGSGGTEAFF
TRBD2 | TRBJ2-5 | TRBV30 | CAWAIAGGNQETQYF
TRBD2 | TRBJ2-1 | TRBV11-2 | CASSLGVTSGYNEQFF
NA | TRBJ2-7 | TRBV28 | CASGEVGTSNEQYF